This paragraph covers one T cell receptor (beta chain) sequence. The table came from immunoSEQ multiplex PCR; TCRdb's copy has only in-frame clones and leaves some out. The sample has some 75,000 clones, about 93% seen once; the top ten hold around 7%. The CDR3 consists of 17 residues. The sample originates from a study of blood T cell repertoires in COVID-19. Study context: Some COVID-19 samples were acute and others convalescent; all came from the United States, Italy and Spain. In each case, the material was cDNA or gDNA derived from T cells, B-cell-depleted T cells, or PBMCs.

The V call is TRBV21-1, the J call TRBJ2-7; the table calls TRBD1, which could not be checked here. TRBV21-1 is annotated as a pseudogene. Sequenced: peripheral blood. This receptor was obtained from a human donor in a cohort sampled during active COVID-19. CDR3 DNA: TGTGCCAGCAGCAAAGCGCGAGACAGAAGAAGCTCCTACGAGCAGTACTTC. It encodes CASSKARDRRSSYEQYF.